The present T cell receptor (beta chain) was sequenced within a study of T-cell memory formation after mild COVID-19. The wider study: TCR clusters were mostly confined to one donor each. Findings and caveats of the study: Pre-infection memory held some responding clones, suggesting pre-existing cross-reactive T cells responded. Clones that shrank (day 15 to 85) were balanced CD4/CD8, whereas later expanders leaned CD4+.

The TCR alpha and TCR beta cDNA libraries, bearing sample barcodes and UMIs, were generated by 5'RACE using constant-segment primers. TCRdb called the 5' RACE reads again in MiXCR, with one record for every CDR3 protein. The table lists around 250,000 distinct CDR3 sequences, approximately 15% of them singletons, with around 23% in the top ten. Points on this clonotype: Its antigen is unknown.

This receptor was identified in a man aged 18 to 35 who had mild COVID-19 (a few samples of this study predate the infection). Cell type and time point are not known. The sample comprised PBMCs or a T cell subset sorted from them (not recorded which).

The CDR3 reads CASSLFPLGGESYEQYF. The CDR3 nucleotides are TGCGCCAGCAGCTTGTTCCCCCTAGGGGGGGAGTCCTACGAGCAGTACTTC. The gene calls are TRBV5-1 and TRBJ2-7; a weak D match, TRBD2 (7 bases). Germline V lookup: CDR1 SGHRS, CDR2 YFSETQ. Trimming left V 1 base short and J 1 base short, with 18 bases between. The CDR3 runs 17 residues.